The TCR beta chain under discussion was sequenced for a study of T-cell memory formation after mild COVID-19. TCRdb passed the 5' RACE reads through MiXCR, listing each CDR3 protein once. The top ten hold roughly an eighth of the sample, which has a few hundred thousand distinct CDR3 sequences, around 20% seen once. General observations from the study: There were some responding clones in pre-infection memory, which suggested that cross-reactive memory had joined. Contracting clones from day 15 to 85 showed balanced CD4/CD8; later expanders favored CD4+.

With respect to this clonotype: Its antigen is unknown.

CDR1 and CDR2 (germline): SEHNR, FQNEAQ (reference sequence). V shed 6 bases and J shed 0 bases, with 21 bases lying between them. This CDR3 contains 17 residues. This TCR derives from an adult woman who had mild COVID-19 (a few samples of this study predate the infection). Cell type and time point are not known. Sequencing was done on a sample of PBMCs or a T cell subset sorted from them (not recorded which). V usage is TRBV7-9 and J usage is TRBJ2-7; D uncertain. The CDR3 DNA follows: TGTGCCAGCAGTCACCCAGAGGCACAGTCTCTCTCCTACGAGCAGTACTTC. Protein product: CASSHPEAQSLSYEQYF.